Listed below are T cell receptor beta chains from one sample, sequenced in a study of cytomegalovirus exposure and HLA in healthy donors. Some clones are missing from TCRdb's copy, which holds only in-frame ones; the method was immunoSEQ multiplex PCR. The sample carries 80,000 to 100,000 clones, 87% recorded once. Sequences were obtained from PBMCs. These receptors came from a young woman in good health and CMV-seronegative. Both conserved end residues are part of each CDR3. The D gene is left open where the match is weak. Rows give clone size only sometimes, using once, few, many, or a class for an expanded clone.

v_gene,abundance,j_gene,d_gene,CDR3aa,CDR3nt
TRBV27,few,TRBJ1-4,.,CASSLSPTGVEKLFF,TGTGCCAGCAGCTTATCCCCGACAGGAGTAGAAAAACTGTTTTTT
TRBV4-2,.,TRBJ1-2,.,CASSQAKVFERAHGYTF,TGTGCCAGCAGCCAAGCCAAAGTCTTCGAGAGAGCGCATGGCTACACCTTC
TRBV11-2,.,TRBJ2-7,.,CASSLIPLPRTPRDAGQYF,TGTGCCAGCAGCTTAATCCCCCTCCCTCGGACGCCGCGGGACGCCGGGCAGTACTTC
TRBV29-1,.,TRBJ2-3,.,CSVEPPGSDTQYF,TGCAGCGTGGAACCCCCAGGGTCAGATACGCAGTATTTT
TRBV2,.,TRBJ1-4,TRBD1,CASRGGTGEPSNEKLFF,TGTGCCAGCCGAGGGGGGACAGGAGAGCCTTCTAATGAAAAACTGTTTTTT
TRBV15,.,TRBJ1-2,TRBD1,CATRLGQGPNYGYTF,TGTGCCACCAGGCTAGGACAGGGCCCTAACTATGGCTACACCTTC
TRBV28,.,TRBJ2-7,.,CASSSPGFPYEQYF,TGTGCCAGCAGTTCCCCCGGGTTTCCCTACGAGCAGTACTTC
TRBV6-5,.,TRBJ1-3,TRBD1,CASSYDRDSGNTIYF,TGTGCCAGCAGTTATGACAGGGACTCTGGAAACACCATATATTTT
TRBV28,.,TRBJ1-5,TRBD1,CASSEVGQVKDQPQHF,TGTGCCAGCAGTGAGGTGGGACAGGTTAAGGATCAGCCCCAGCATTTT
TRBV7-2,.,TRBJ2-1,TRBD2,CASSLSGTSAYNEQFF,TGTGCCAGCAGCCTTTCCGGGACTAGCGCCTACAATGAGCAGTTCTTC
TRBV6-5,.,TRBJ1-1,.,CASSYSGRVGTEAFF,TGTGCCAGCAGTTACTCGGGGAGGGTTGGGACTGAAGCTTTCTTT
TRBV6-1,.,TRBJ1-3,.,CASRGGGFAGNTIYF,TGTGCCAGCAGGGGGGGAGGGTTCGCTGGAAACACCATATATTTT
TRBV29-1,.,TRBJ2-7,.,CSVKRAYEQYF,TGCAGCGTTAAGAGAGCCTACGAGCAGTACTTC
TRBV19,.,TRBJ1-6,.,CASSIAGLSGSPLHF,TGTGCCAGTAGTATCGCAGGGCTAAGTGGTTCACCCCTCCACTTT
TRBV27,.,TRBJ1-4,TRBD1,CASSLTGGFEKLFF,TGTGCCAGCAGTTTGACAGGGGGATTCGAAAAACTGTTTTTT
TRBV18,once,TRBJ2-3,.,CASSPSAGPTDTQYF,TGTGCCAGCTCACCATCCGCGGGGCCCACAGATACGCAGTATTTT
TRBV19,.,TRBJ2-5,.,CASSIGRLQETQYF,TGTGCCAGTAGTATAGGAAGACTTCAAGAGACCCAGTACTTC
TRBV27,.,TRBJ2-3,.,CASSQGGGLLKYF,TGTGCCAGCAGCCAAGGGGGAGGGCTATTAAAGTATTTT
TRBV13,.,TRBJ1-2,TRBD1,CASSTRGQGANYGYTF,TGTGCCAGCAGCACCCGGGGACAGGGGGCTAACTATGGCTACACCTTC
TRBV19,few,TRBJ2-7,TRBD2,CASSRPSGSSYEQYF,TGTGCCAGTTCCCGACCTAGCGGGAGCTCCTACGAGCAGTACTTC
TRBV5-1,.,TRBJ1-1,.,CASSQMDSTRTEAFF,TGCGCCAGCAGCCAAATGGACAGCACTCGCACTGAAGCTTTCTTT
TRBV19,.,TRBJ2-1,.,CASSIGWARSSYNEQFF,TGTGCCAGTAGTATTGGTTGGGCGAGAAGCTCCTACAATGAGCAGTTCTTC
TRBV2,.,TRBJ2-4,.,CASGDWRKNIQYF,TGTGCCTCCGGGGACTGGAGAAAAAACATTCAGTACTTC
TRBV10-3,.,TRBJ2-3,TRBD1,CAITDRGTDTQYF,TGTGCCATCACCGACAGGGGGACAGATACGCAGTATTTT
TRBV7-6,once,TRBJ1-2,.,CASSPVWAGMNYGYTF,TGTGCCAGCAGCCCAGTTTGGGCAGGGATGAACTATGGCTACACCTTC
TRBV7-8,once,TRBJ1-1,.,CASSLRENTEAFF,TGTGCCAGCAGCTTAAGAGAGAACACTGAAGCTTTCTTT
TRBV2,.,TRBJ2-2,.,CASSDVRGGTGELFF,TGTGCCAGCAGCGATGTTAGGGGGGGAACCGGGGAGCTGTTTTTT
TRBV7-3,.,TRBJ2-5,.,CASSLTYREETQYF,TGTGCCAGCAGCTTAACGTACAGGGAGGAGACCCAGTACTTC
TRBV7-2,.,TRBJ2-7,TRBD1,CASSLASGQGFYEQYF,TGTGCCAGCAGCTTAGCTAGCGGACAGGGGTTTTACGAGCAGTACTTC
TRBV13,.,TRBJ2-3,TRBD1,CASSFRPGTETDTQYF,TGTGCCAGCAGCTTCCGTCCCGGGACAGAAACAGATACGCAGTATTTT
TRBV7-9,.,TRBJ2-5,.,CASSFPSTGISQETQYF,TGTGCCAGCAGCTTTCCTTCAACAGGGATCTCACAAGAGACCCAGTACTTC
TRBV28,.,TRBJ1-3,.,CASRGISGNTIYF,TGTGCCAGCAGGGGCATCTCTGGAAACACCATATATTTT
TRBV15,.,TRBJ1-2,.,CATSRDGTSNYGYTF,TGTGCCACCAGCAGAGATGGCACCAGTAACTATGGCTACACCTTC
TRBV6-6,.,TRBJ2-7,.,CASSSATYEQYF,TGTGCCAGCAGTTCTGCTACCTACGAGCAGTACTTC
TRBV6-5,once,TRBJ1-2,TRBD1,CAVTGGVNYGYTF,TGTGCCGTCACAGGGGGGGTTAACTATGGCTACACCTTC